Following are 22 T cell receptor beta chains from one sample sequenced in a study of PD-1 blockade in classical Hodgkin lymphoma. Clones were sequenced by immunoSEQ multiplex PCR, and TCRdb holds only the in-frame ones, with some missing. The repertoire holds over 25,000 clones, with approximately 86% as singletons. All the patients suffered relapse after autologous stem cell transplantation, and brentuximab vedotin exposure differed. The CD8+ T cells came from thawed PBMCs through magnetic negative selection. The sample consisted of CD8+ T cells from blood, taken at baseline. These receptor sequences come from a human donor with classical Hodgkin lymphoma.

The rearrangement links TRBV2 to TRBJ2-7, with TRBD1 as a possible D gene (5 bases). The CDR3 has 13 residues. Trimming removed 3 bases from V and 5 bases from J, with 11 bases in between. Germline values: CDR1 SNHLY, CDR2 FYNNEI. The CDR3 protein is CASSDRVVDEQYF. The CDR3 nucleotides are TGTGCCAGCAGTGACAGGGTCGTCGACGAGCAGTACTTC. Complete variable domain (other parts from reference TRBV2 and TRBJ2-7): EPEVTQTPSHQVTQMGQEVILRCVPISNHLYFYWYRQILGQKVEFLVSFYNNEISEKSEIFDDQFSVERPDGSNFTLKIRSTKLEDSAMYFCASSDRVVDEQYFGPGTRLTVT.

The V gene is TRBV10-3, the J gene TRBJ2-7, with 8 bases that match TRBD1. The V and J ends lost 10 bases and 0 bases, in that order; junction bases with no gene match: 2. The germline CDR1 and CDR2 sequences are ENHRY and SYGVKD. The CDR3 covers 12 residues. The CDR3 loop reads CATGQGSYEQYF. The CDR3 nucleotides read TGTGCCACCGGACAGGGCTCCTACGAGCAGTACTTC.

The rearrangement uses TRBV7-9 and TRBJ1-2, with 9 positions matching TRBD1. Unmatched junction bases numbered 2, after V lost 1 base and J lost 5 bases. The CDR3 is made up of 14 amino acids. Looked up from germline, CDR1 is SEHNR and CDR2 is FQNEAQ (reference sequence). The CDR3 is CASSLVQGAYGYTF. DNA of the CDR3: TGTGCCAGCAGCTTAGTACAGGGGGCTTATGGCTACACCTTC. The whole variable domain, remainder taken from reference TRBV7-9 and TRBJ1-2, is DTGVSQNPRHKITKRGQNVTFRCDPISEHNRLYWYRQTLGQGPEFLTYFQNEAQLEKSRLLSDRFSAERPKGSFSTLEIQRTEQGDSAMYLCASSLVQGAYGYTFGSGTRLTVV.

J is TRBJ2-7 and V is TRBV6-1; TRBD1 agrees at 7 bases. V shed 1 base, J shed 2 bases, and the junction held 11 bases outside the gene matches. The CDR3 sequence is 17 residues long. Germline assignment: CDR1 MNHNS and CDR2 SASEGT. The CDR3 spells CASSEGQGKLRPYEQYF. The CDR3 DNA sequence: TGTGCCAGCAGTGAAGGACAGGGAAAATTGAGACCCTACGAGCAGTACTTC.

The V gene is TRBV21-1, the J gene TRBJ1-3. TRBV21-1 is a known pseudogene. CDR3 length: 15 amino acids. The CDR3 bases are TGTGCCAGCAGCACTTGGGTTTACTCTGGAAACACCATATATTTT. Translating it yields CASSTWVYSGNTIYF.

This chain's CDR3 is CASAPGTIKYF. The DNA for the CDR3 is TGTGCCAGTGCTCCCGGGACTATCAAGTACTTC. V gene TRBV28 combines with J gene TRBJ2-7, with 7 bases aligning to TRBD2. After removal of 9 bases from V and 11 bases from J, the junction contained 10 bases not matched to a gene. The length of the CDR3 is 11 residues. Germline CDR1 and CDR2: MDHEN and SYDVKM.

This clone was detected once. This rearrangement joins TRBV6-5 to TRBJ1-1; 7 bases map to TRBD1. The CDR3 runs to 13 residues. The trim removed 6 bases at V and 5 bases at J, leaving 6 bases unmatched. Germline loops: CDR1 MNHEY, CDR2 SVGAGI. CDR3 DNA sequence: TGTGCCAGCAGACCTACAGGGGTTACTGAAGCTTTCTTT. Amino acids: CASRPTGVTEAFF.

The chain employs TRBV27 and TRBJ2-2; a possible D gene is TRBD2 (6 bases). Germline V gene data show CDR1 as MNHEY and CDR2 as SMNVEV (reference sequence). Deletions cut 4 bases from V and 4 bases from J, with 10 bases between. The CDR3 spans 14 residues. The CDR3 DNA reads as TGTGCCAGCAGTTACTTAGCGGCCACCGGGGAGCTGTTTTTT. It encodes CASSYLAATGELFF.

A single count supports this clone. The V and J genes are TRBV9 and TRBJ2-7; TRBD2 might be the D (6 bases). The CDR3 covers 14 residues. Germline V gives CDR1 SGDLS, CDR2 YYNGEE. Trimming pared 3 bases from V and 2 bases from J, leaving 12 bases between. The CDR3: CASSAGGIPYEQYF. The CDR3 DNA follows: TGTGCCAGCAGCGCCGGCGGGATACCCTACGAGCAGTACTTC.

This chain connects TRBV4-2 to TRBJ1-2; no clear D. V was cut by 6 bases and J by 2 bases, with 4 bases left in between. CDR3 length: 11 residues. Germline CDR1 is LGHNA and CDR2 is YNFKEQ. CDR3 region: CASSENYGYTF. CDR3 nucleotides: TGTGCCAGCAGTGAAAACTATGGCTACACCTTC.

The chain recombines TRBV9 with TRBJ2-3; D call uncertain. Germline V CDR1 and CDR2: SGDLS, YYNGEE. This CDR3 contains 14 residues. V lost 1 base and J lost 2, with 8 bases in between. CDR3 DNA sequence: TGTGCCAGCAGCGTATGGCGGAACACAGATACGCAGTATTTT. Amino acids: CASSVWRNTDTQYF.

The chain links TRBV27 to TRBJ1-2; no clear D gene. Trimming left V 5 bases short and J 8 bases short, with 15 bases between. CDR1 and CDR2 from the germline V gene are MNHEY and SMNVEV (reference sequence). There are 13 residues in the CDR3. The CDR3 here is CASSPGSIQGYTF. The CDR3 region has the DNA TGTGCCAGCAGTCCCGGGTCGATCCAGGGCTACACCTTC.

By share of the sample, this clone is large. This chain uses TRBV9 with TRBJ1-5; possible D gene TRBD1, 5 bases. Germline V lookup: CDR1 SGDLS, CDR2 YYNGEE. V was clipped by 0 bases and J by 4 bases, with 5 bases between them. This CDR3 contains 13 residues. CDR3 amino acids: CASSVGTNQPQHF. For the CDR3, the DNA is TGTGCCAGCAGCGTAGGGACAAATCAGCCCCAGCATTTT.

The rearrangement joins TRBV11-3 to TRBJ2-1; 14 positions match TRBD2. The germline gives CDR1 SGHNT, CDR2 YENEEA. The CDR3 has 18 residues. V shed 4 bases and J 4 bases; nucleotides not matched to a gene: 9. The CDR3 sequence is CASSYSGLAGVKYNEQFF. The CDR3 DNA is TGTGCCAGCAGCTACTCGGGACTAGCGGGAGTCAAATACAATGAGCAGTTCTTC.

The V gene is TRBV28, the J gene TRBJ1-3; TRBD1 aligns across 7 bases. The CDR3 contains 16 residues. The V gene's germline CDR1 is MDHEN and CDR2 SYDVKM. V lost 0 bases to trimming and J lost 4 bases; unmatched junction nucleotides: 6. The CDR3 loop reads CASSLWTGPRGNTIYF. The CDR3 region has the DNA TGTGCCAGCAGTTTATGGACAGGGCCCAGGGGAAACACCATATATTTT.

The chain has TRBV6-1 and TRBJ2-2; TRBD1 agrees at 7 bases. The CDR3 sequence is 13 residues long. Trimming removed 4 bases from V and 5 bases from J; junction bases left unmatched: 1. CDR1 and CDR2 (germline): MNHNS, SASEGT. The CDR3 nucleotides are TGTGCCAGCAGTGTGACAGGGACCGGGGAGCTGTTTTTT. As protein: CASSVTGTGELFF.

This chain uses TRBV5-6 with TRBJ2-7; 8 bases are shared with TRBD2. This CDR3 contains 17 residues. Unmatched junction bases numbered 20, after V lost 5 bases and J lost 7 bases. In germline, CDR1 is SGHDT, CDR2 YYEEEE. The CDR3 DNA sequence: TGTGCCAGCAGTGTGGTGGCTCTGCGGGAGGCCGCTTGGGAGCAGTACTTC. Protein sequence: CASSVVALREAAWEQYF.

V and J are TRBV7-9 and TRBJ2-7, with no clear D. The CDR3 sequence is 14 residues long. The germline CDR1 and CDR2 sequences are SEHNR and FQNEAQ (reference sequence). Trimming pared 2 bases from V and 2 bases from J, leaving 10 bases between. In DNA, the CDR3 is TGTGCCAGCAGCTTAACCGGTCAGGCCTACGAGCAGTACTTC. It encodes CASSLTGQAYEQYF.

This clone has a single count. The CDR3 reads CASSFRPGQVGNTIYF. CDR3 nucleotide sequence: TGTGCCAGCAGCTTCCGCCCGGGACAGGTTGGAAACACCATATATTTT. The rearrangement links TRBV9 to TRBJ1-3; 8 bases agree with TRBD1. J was trimmed by 3 bases and V by 4 bases; bases with no gene match: 9. Per germline, CDR1 SGDLS and CDR2 YYNGEE. The CDR3 totals 16 residues.

This clone was recorded once. The genes are TRBV19 and TRBJ2-5; TRBD2 might be the D (7 bases). V was clipped by 6 bases and J by 4 bases, with 21 bases between them. The CDR3 runs 16 residues. From germline, CDR1 is LNHDA and CDR2 SQIVND (reference sequence). CDR3 bases: TGTGCCAGTAGGGAAGAGGGGGGGGCGCAGGGAGAGACCCAGTACTTC. Its protein is CASREEGGAQGETQYF. Complete variable domain (other parts from reference TRBV19 and TRBJ2-5): DGGITQSPKYLFRKEGQNVTLSCEQNLNHDAMYWYRQDPGQGLRLIYYSQIVNDFQKGDIAEGYSVSREKKESFPLTVTSAQKNPTAFYLCASREEGGAQGETQYFGPGTRLLVL.

The chain joins TRBV4-2 to TRBJ2-1; 11 positions agree with TRBD2. The CDR3 contains 15 residues. Germline trimming cut 4 bases from V and 3 bases from J; bases unmatched to any gene: 2. In germline, CDR1 is LGHNA, CDR2 YNFKEQ. The CDR3 DNA follows: TGTGCCAGCAGCCCCCTAGCGGGAGGCTACAATGAGCAGTTCTTC. Its protein is CASSPLAGGYNEQFF.

The chain recombines TRBV19 with TRBJ2-3; TRBD2 matches 10 bases. The CDR3 spans 13 residues. V lost 5 bases to trimming and J lost 6 bases; unmatched junction nucleotides: 2. Germline V lookup: CDR1 LNHDA, CDR2 SQIVND (reference sequence). The CDR3 DNA reads as TGTGCCAGTAGTGCAGCGGGAGGGGATACGCAGTATTTT. Its protein product is CASSAAGGDTQYF.